The 10 T cell receptor beta chains below all came from one sample that was sequenced in a study of radiation and T cells in renal cell carcinoma. The time point here: baseline pretreatment blood. Treatment in this sample: 15 Gy SBRT to primary tumor, nephrectomy 4 weeks later. Profiling relied on immunoSEQ multiplex PCR, and the TCRdb table lists in-frame clones only, not all of them. Of approximately 150,000 clones listed, roughly nine tenths were seen once; the top ten hold roughly 4%. The source material was blood, sampled from a patient whose treatment included radiotherapy and nephrectomy. The receptors were sampled from a woman in her sixties or seventies with renal cell carcinoma.

V usage is TRBV10-3 and J usage is TRBJ1-2; 8 bases map to TRBD1. The CDR3 has 16 amino acids. V lost 3 bases and J lost 4; bases outside the gene matches: 10. From germline, CDR1 is ENHRY and CDR2 SYGVKD. CDR3 residues: CAISDPGPTGAYGYTF. For the CDR3, the DNA is TGTGCCATCAGTGACCCAGGACCGACAGGGGCCTATGGCTACACCTTC.

This chain connects TRBV14 to TRBJ2-1; TRBD2 aligns across 10 bases. Germline lookup yields CDR1 SGHDN and CDR2 FVKESK. Trimming took 0 bases from V and 1 from J; bases not matched to a gene: 9. The CDR3 runs 19 residues. The CDR3, as DNA: TGTGCCAGCAGCCAAGAGGTACCTAGCGGGGGCCTTTCCTACAATGAGCAGTTCTTC. It codes for CASSQEVPSGGLSYNEQFF. Complete variable domain (other parts from reference TRBV14 and TRBJ2-1): EAGVTQFPSHSVIEKGQTVTLRCDPISGHDNLYWYRRVMGKEIKFLLHFVKESKQDESGMPNNRFLAERTGGTYSTLKVQPAELEDSGVYFCASSQEVPSGGLSYNEQFFGPGTRLTVL.

J is TRBJ1-5 and V is TRBV5-4, with D uncertain. V lost 7 bases and J 1 base, leaving 12 bases between the germline ends. CDR1 is SGHNT, CDR2 YYREEE, per germline (reference sequence). CDR3 size: 14 residues. Written as DNA, the CDR3 is TGTGCCAGCCCCCCCATAGGGAGCAATCAGCCCCAGCATTTT. It specifies CASPPIGSNQPQHF. Full variable domain (missing parts from reference TRBV5-4 and TRBJ1-5): ETGVTQSPTHLIKTRGQQVTLRCSSQSGHNTVSWYQQALGQGPQFIFQYYREEENGRGNFPPRFSGLQFPNYSSELNVNALELDDSALYLCASPPIGSNQPQHFGDGTRLSIL.

The chain carries TRBV2 and TRBJ2-1; 7 nucleotides agree with TRBD2. V dropped 8 bases and J dropped 4; count of bases not matched to a gene: 11. This CDR3 contains 15 residues. CDR1 and CDR2 from the germline V gene are SNHLY and FYNNEI. The DNA for the CDR3 is TGTGCCAGCCATAGAAGACTAGCCGCATACAATGAGCAGTTCTTC. The encoded protein is CASHRRLAAYNEQFF.

The chain uses TRBV6-5 and TRBJ1-1, with D possibly being TRBD1 (6 bases). V was trimmed by 8 bases and J by 8 bases, leaving 21 bases between them. The CDR3 has 14 residues. In germline, CDR1 is MNHEY, CDR2 SVGAGI. The CDR3 sequence is CASALGGSGSEAFF. In DNA, the CDR3 is TGTGCCAGCGCTTTAGGGGGATCCGGGTCGGAAGCTTTCTTT.

The chain uses TRBV7-2 and TRBJ2-1, with 15 bases identical to TRBD2. Looked up from germline, CDR1 is SGHTA and CDR2 is FQGNSA. This CDR3 region has 14 residues. V lost 1 base and J lost 15; bases outside the gene matches: 4. This CDR3 reads CASSLGTSGGAWFF. The CDR3 bases are TGTGCCAGCAGCTTAGGGACTAGCGGGGGGGCCTGGTTCTTC.

The rearrangement links TRBV25-1 to TRBJ1-6; D is ambiguous. The CDR3 length is 15 residues. The germline V gene encodes CDR1 MGHDK and CDR2 SYGVNS. V shed 1 base and J shed 10 bases, with 14 bases lying between them. The CDR3 coding sequence is TGTGCCAGCAGTGAATGGAAGAATCAGAGGTCACCCCTCCACTTT. Its protein product is CASSEWKNQRSPLHF.

The rearrangement joins TRBV19 to TRBJ1-2; TRBD1 is a possible D gene (5 bases). The germline gives CDR1 LNHDA, CDR2 SQIVND (reference sequence). The CDR3 extends over 15 amino acids. Between the trimmed V and J ends, which lost 3 bases and 2 bases, there was a span of 13 bases. The CDR3 is CASSIPGRGNYGYTF. CDR3 DNA sequence: TGTGCCAGTAGTATCCCCGGACGGGGGAACTATGGCTACACCTTC.

V gene TRBV30 combines with J gene TRBJ2-2; D perhaps matches TRBD1 (5 bases). CDR1 and CDR2 (germline): GTSNPN, SVGIG (reference sequence). Trimming stripped 0 bases from V and 1 base from J, with 9 bases between. The CDR3 has 15 amino acids. The CDR3 sequence is CAWSVNRQNTGELFF. CDR3 in DNA: TGTGCCTGGAGTGTAAACAGGCAGAACACCGGGGAGCTGTTTTTT.

The chain combines TRBV4-1 with TRBJ2-6; unclear D gene. The V gene lost 0 bases and the J gene lost 0 bases, with 15 bases spanning the gap. The CDR3 sequence is 19 residues long. Germline V CDR1 and CDR2: MGHRA, YSYEKL. This chain's CDR3 is CASSQEIRPTHSGANVLTF. The CDR3 DNA sequence: TGCGCCAGCAGCCAAGAGATCCGACCGACCCACTCTGGGGCCAACGTCCTGACTTTC.